This T cell receptor (beta chain) was profiled in a study of cytomegalovirus exposure and HLA in healthy donors. Study information: Membership in the Caucasian-associated ancestry cluster was found for approximately 85% of a few hundred genotyped donors.

Study results and limitations: Exclusion as indistinguishable affected some V segments, including TRBV6-2 and TRBV6-3. An apparent linkage of common viral pathogens to several of the most significant clusters emerged in a later analysis. An analysis was carried out later, and it reportedly showed fewer N-insertions in an Asian-associated ancestry cluster than the 666-donor mean.

PCR used 60 Vbeta primers and 13 Jbeta primers. TCRdb keeps only in-frame clones here, not all; method: immunoSEQ multiplex PCR. Of about 140,000 clones listed, 60% to 80% are singletons. The V segment lost 2 bases and the J segment 6 bases; nucleotides outside the gene matches: 10. The CDR3 totals 16 residues. Per the germline V gene, CDR1 is MNHNS and CDR2 is SASEGT. Worth noting for this clone: Its antigen is unidentified.

This chain connects TRBV6-1 to TRBJ2-3; 8 bases are a match to TRBD2. Input material: PBMCs. The TCR originated in a man aged 30-40 years in good health and CMV-seronegative. The DNA for the CDR3 is TGTGCCAGCAGTGAATTAATAGCGGGATCTAGGGATACGCAGTATTTT. It translates to CASSELIAGSRDTQYF.